What follows are 18 T cell receptor beta chains derived from one specimen sequenced in a study of technical replicates of blood from a few donors. Clones were sequenced by immunoSEQ multiplex PCR, and TCRdb holds only the in-frame ones, with some missing. The sample holds tens of thousands of clones; 93% are singletons and the top ten take roughly 0.25%. Source material: T cells isolated from PBMCs. These receptors all come from a human donor in good health.

Only one count was recorded for this clone. V gene TRBV11-3 combines with J gene TRBJ2-5, with TRBD2 identical over 7 bases. Germline V gene lookup returns CDR1 SGHNT and CDR2 YENEEA. The V and J ends lost 2 bases and 7 bases, in that order; junction bases with no gene match: 13. This CDR3 has 16 residues. This CDR3 reads CASSLLPTSVSRTQYF. CDR3 DNA: TGTGCCAGCAGCTTATTACCCACTAGCGTCTCGAGGACCCAGTACTTC. The full variable domain, with the rest looked up from reference TRBV11-3 and TRBJ2-5, is EAGVVQSPRYKIIEKKQPVAFWCNPISGHNTLYWYLQNLGQGPELLIRYENEEAVDDSQLPKDRFSAERLKGVDSTLKIQPAELGDSAVYLCASSLLPTSVSRTQYFGPGTRLLVL.

This chain connects TRBV10-3 to TRBJ1-1; D remains unclear. The CDR3 runs to 14 residues. The germline V gene has CDR1 ENHRY and CDR2 SYGVKD. Trimming took 1 base from V and 7 from J, leaving 13 bases between them. Here the CDR3 reads CAISEWPGEGEAFF. DNA for the CDR3: TGTGCCATCAGTGAGTGGCCCGGGGAGGGTGAAGCTTTCTTT.

The chain joins TRBV5-1 to TRBJ2-3; 7 bases map to TRBD2. This CDR3 contains 16 residues. The junction had 8 bases not matched to a gene; V was cut back by 4 bases and J by 0 bases. Germline V gene data show CDR1 as SGHRS and CDR2 as YFSETQ. DNA of the CDR3: TGCGCCAGCAGCCCTCAACTAGCGACAAGCACAGATACGCAGTATTTT. It specifies CASSPQLATSTDTQYF.

The chain joins TRBV27 to TRBJ2-2; D ambiguous. The ends were cut back, 5 bases at V and 4 bases at J, with 8 bases in the middle. The germline CDR1 and CDR2 sequences are MNHEY and SMNVEV (reference sequence). This CDR3 comprises 13 residues. CDR3 amino acids: CASSQQSTGELFF. The CDR3 DNA is TGTGCCAGCAGTCAACAGAGCACCGGGGAGCTGTTTTTT.

The DNA of the CDR3 is TGCGCCAGCAGCCAAGAGGTGCCGCCAGCGGGAATGTACAATGAGCAGTTCTTC. This gives the protein CASSQEVPPAGMYNEQFF. The chain couples TRBV4-1 to TRBJ2-1, with 7 nucleotides matching TRBD2. The CDR3 is 18 residues long. V dropped 0 bases and J dropped 4; count of bases not matched to a gene: 12. Germline V gene data show CDR1 as MGHRA and CDR2 as YSYEKL.

The rearrangement uses TRBV29-1 and TRBJ2-5, with D tentatively TRBD2 (6 bases). CDR1 is SQVTM and CDR2 is ANQGSEA in the germline V gene. The CDR3 covers 16 residues. V gave up 4 bases and J gave up 3 bases, with 21 bases separating them. CDR3 sequence reads: CSVVRPGDFRKETQYF. Written as DNA, the CDR3 is TGCAGCGTTGTTAGGCCGGGGGACTTTAGAAAAGAGACCCAGTACTTC. Full variable domain (missing parts from reference TRBV29-1 and TRBJ2-5): SAVISQKPSRDICQRGTSLTIQCQVDSQVTMMFWYRQQPGQSLTLIATANQGSEATYESGFVIDKFPISRPNLTFSTLTVSNMSPEDSSIYLCSVVRPGDFRKETQYFGPGTRLLVL.

The gene calls are TRBV4-1 and TRBJ1-1; D not resolved. The CDR3 runs 15 residues. CDR1 is MGHRA and CDR2 is YSYEKL in the germline V gene. Trimming left V 2 bases short and J 1 base short, with 11 bases between. The chain's CDR3 is CASSQFLTPNTEAFF. The DNA for the CDR3 is TGCGCCAGCAGCCAATTCCTCACACCGAACACTGAAGCTTTCTTT.

This clone appeared a single time. The rearrangement uses TRBV6-5 and TRBJ2-6, with no clear D. The CDR3 has 14 residues. V lost 5 bases and J 1 base, leaving 6 bases between the germline ends. Germline V gene lookup returns CDR1 MNHEY and CDR2 SVGAGI. The CDR3 loop reads CASSTGSGANVLTF. For the CDR3, the DNA is TGTGCCAGCAGTACCGGGTCTGGGGCCAACGTCCTGACTTTC.

The rearrangement uses TRBV30 and TRBJ1-5; 9 bases map to TRBD1. The V gene end was trimmed by 3 bases and the J gene end by 4 bases; junction bases not matched to a gene: 10. CDR1 and CDR2 from the germline V gene are GTSNPN and SVGIG (reference sequence). The CDR3 is made up of 16 amino acids. The DNA of the CDR3 is TGTGCCTGGAGCCTTCCCGGGACAGGGAGTAATCAGCCCCAGCATTTT. Translated, it gives CAWSLPGTGSNQPQHF.

This clone was detected only once. In DNA form, the CDR3 reads TGTGCCAGCAGCTTAGAGCTAGCGGGAGCATTTGTGTTCTTC. This gives the protein CASSLELAGAFVFF. This chain links TRBV7-9 with TRBJ2-1; the match to TRBD2 covers 10 bases. CDR1 is SEHNR, CDR2 FQNEAQ, per germline (reference sequence). The V segment lost 1 base and the J segment 15 bases; nucleotides outside the gene matches: 9. CDR3 size: 14 residues.

The chain is built from TRBV23-1 and TRBJ2-7, with TRBD1 matching over 8 bases. TRBV23-1 is classed as an ORF, of uncertain function. CDR3 length equals 16 residues. V lost 0 bases to trimming and J lost 2 bases; unmatched junction nucleotides: 6. The CDR3 region has the DNA TGCGCCAGCAGTCAATCGGGCAGGGGGCTAACCTACGAGCAGTACTTC. Protein product: CASSQSGRGLTYEQYF.

The J gene is TRBJ2-1, the V gene TRBV6-1, with 14 nucleotides matching TRBD2. Germline CDR1 is MNHNS and CDR2 is SASEGT. The junction had 7 bases not matched to a gene; V was cut back by 8 bases and J by 7 bases. The CDR3 length is 15 residues. CDR3 bases: TGTGCCAGCCAGGGACTAGCGGGAGACCGGAATGAGCAGTTCTTC. This translates into CASQGLAGDRNEQFF.

V usage is TRBV10-2 and J usage is TRBJ2-6; weak D call: TRBD1 (6 bases). The CDR3 spans 16 residues. V shed 10 bases and J shed 3 bases, with 19 bases lying between them. Germline CDR1 reads WSHSY; CDR2 reads SAAADI. The CDR3 spells CATQGQVGLGANVLTF. CDR3 bases: TGCGCCACCCAGGGGCAGGTGGGCCTTGGGGCCAACGTCCTGACTTTC.

The chain has TRBV6-1 and TRBJ1-5, with no clear D. The V gene's germline CDR1 is MNHNS and CDR2 SASEGT. The CDR3 contains 15 residues. Deletions cut 5 bases from V and 5 bases from J, with 16 bases between. The CDR3 protein is CASSNYFRVDQPQHF. CDR3 DNA: TGTGCCAGCAGTAACTATTTCCGGGTGGATCAGCCCCAGCATTTT.

The J gene is TRBJ2-1, the V gene TRBV9; TRBD2 is a possible D gene (6 bases). The CDR3 sequence is 13 residues long. V was shortened by 3 bases and J by 8 bases, with 12 bases between the two germline ends. CDR1 is SGDLS and CDR2 is YYNGEE in the germline V gene. CDR3 protein: CASSASSGDEQFF. The CDR3 DNA reads TGTGCCAGCAGCGCCTCATCGGGGGATGAGCAGTTCTTC.

This chain uses TRBV5-1 with TRBJ1-1; 7 bases line up with TRBD1. Germline CDR1 is SGHRS and CDR2 is YFSETQ. The CDR3 totals 17 residues. V lost 3 bases to trimming and J lost 4 bases; unmatched junction nucleotides: 15. As DNA, the CDR3 is TGCGCCAGCAGCTCTCCAGGGGGAATAGGTACGGGCACTGAAGCTTTCTTT. Amino acid sequence: CASSSPGGIGTGTEAFF.

This clone turned up a few times. V usage is TRBV6-1 and J usage is TRBJ1-2; 10 bases align to TRBD1. V gave up 6 bases and J gave up 0 bases; unmatched junction bases: 4. Germline V gives CDR1 MNHNS, CDR2 SASEGT. This CDR3 spans 15 amino acids. CDR3 nucleotides: TGTGCCAGCAGAAAAGGGACAGGGGCTAACTATGGCTACACCTTC. Its protein is CASRKGTGANYGYTF.

V gene TRBV6-5 combines with J gene TRBJ1-4; 7 nucleotides align to TRBD1. The trim removed 6 bases at V and 6 bases at J, leaving 4 bases unmatched. The CDR3 contains 13 residues. CDR1 is MNHEY and CDR2 is SVGAGI in the germline V gene. The CDR3 region has the DNA TGTGCCAGCAGACAGGGGCATTATGAAAAACTGTTTTTT. It translates to CASRQGHYEKLFF.